The 22 T cell receptor beta chains listed next were all sequenced from one sample in a study of T cell responses to AZD1222 COVID-19 vaccine. The repertoire was sequenced with immunoSEQ multiplex PCR; TCRdb's copy has only in-frame clones and lacks some. This sample carries about 110,000 clones, 88% of them seen once, and the ten largest clones take 1.6%. Sample: peripheral blood, taken on day 0 of AZD1222 vaccination. The source of these receptors is an adult in good health.

V gene TRBV3-1 (or the pseudogene TRBV3-2) combines with J gene TRBJ2-1; perhaps TRBD2 as D (6 bases). The CDR3 is made up of 13 amino acids. Trimming pared 3 bases from V and 11 bases from J, leaving 14 bases between. Per germline, CDR1 LGHDT and CDR2 YNNKEL (reference sequence). The CDR3 region is CASSQGRGGKQFF. DNA for the CDR3: TGTGCCAGCAGCCAGGGGCGGGGCGGGAAGCAGTTCTTC.

The chain links TRBV11-1 to TRBJ2-3, with no clear D. The CDR3 sequence is 15 residues long. Trimming took 5 bases from V and 5 from J, leaving 17 bases between them. The V gene's germline CDR1 is SGHAT and CDR2 FQDESV (reference sequence). Here the CDR3 reads CASSPAINQRDTQYF. The CDR3 nucleotides are TGTGCCAGCAGCCCTGCCATAAACCAGAGAGATACGCAGTATTTT.

The gene calls are TRBV3-1 (or the pseudogene TRBV3-2) and TRBJ2-5, with D perhaps TRBD2 (6 bases). This CDR3 region has 16 residues. CDR1 LGHDT and CDR2 YNNKEL come from the germline V gene (reference sequence). Trimming left V 0 bases short and J 7 bases short, with 18 bases between. The CDR3 coding sequence is TGTGCCAGCAGCCAAGATCCTCAGGGACTTCGGGGGACCCAGTACTTC. Translated: CASSQDPQGLRGTQYF.

The chain joins TRBV27 to TRBJ1-2, with 7 bases aligning to TRBD1. Germline lookup yields CDR1 MNHEY and CDR2 SMNVEV (reference sequence). The CDR3 covers 16 residues. Trimming cost V 9 bases and J 0 bases; bases outside gene matches: 13. This chain's CDR3 is CARPTLTGAPNYGYTF. CDR3 bases: TGTGCCAGACCGACCCTTACAGGGGCCCCTAACTATGGCTACACCTTC.

This sequence joins TRBV4-2 and TRBJ2-3, with 9 bases fitting TRBD1. This CDR3 contains 14 residues. The V gene's germline CDR1 is LGHNA and CDR2 YNFKEQ. With 4 bases clipped from V and 3 bases from J, the junction kept 2 bases outside the gene matches. The CDR3 loop is CASSLGQGTDTQYF. The CDR3 DNA sequence: TGTGCCAGCAGCCTGGGACAGGGAACAGATACGCAGTATTTT.

The rearrangement uses TRBV10-3 and TRBJ2-7; D may be TRBD2 (6 bases). Trimming took 3 bases from V and 1 from J, leaving 10 bases between them. Germline CDR1 is ENHRY and CDR2 is SYGVKD. The CDR3 totals 14 residues. The CDR3: CAISEAGGSYEQYF. The CDR3 DNA reads TGTGCCATCAGTGAAGCCGGAGGGTCCTACGAGCAGTACTTC.

CDR3 sequence reads: CATSPAGEGTDTQYF. The DNA for the CDR3 is TGTGCCACCAGTCCGGCAGGGGAGGGCACAGATACGCAGTATTTT. V and J are TRBV24-1 and TRBJ2-3; TRBD1 or TRBD2 may be the D gene (6 bases each). CDR3 size: 15 residues. V was clipped by 6 bases and J by 1 base, with 13 bases between them. Looked up from germline, CDR1 is KGHDR and CDR2 is SFDVKD.

The chain employs TRBV6-1 and TRBJ1-5; D may be TRBD1 (5 bases). V lost 3 bases to trimming and J lost 5 bases, with 11 bases between them. Per germline, CDR1 MNHNS and CDR2 SASEGT. The CDR3 is 14 amino acids. The CDR3 DNA reads as TGTGCCAGCAGTGAGTGGGGGGTAGATCAGCCCCAGCATTTT. Translation gives CASSEWGVDQPQHF.

CDR3 loop: CASAINRVGGTEAFF. The CDR3 DNA is TGTGCCAGCGCTATAAACAGGGTTGGAGGCACTGAAGCTTTCTTT. The chain uses TRBV27 and TRBJ1-1, with D perhaps TRBD1 (6 bases). The CDR3 has 15 amino acids. Per the germline V gene, CDR1 is MNHEY and CDR2 is SMNVEV (reference sequence). Trimming removed 8 bases at V and 4 bases at J, with 20 bases between.

This chain connects TRBV4-1 to TRBJ2-1; 8 nucleotides line up with TRBD2. Germline trimming cut 0 bases from V and 6 bases from J; bases unmatched to any gene: 4. This CDR3 contains 15 residues. The germline CDR1 and CDR2 sequences are MGHRA and YSYEKL. CDR3: CASSQDREGVNEQFF. In DNA, the CDR3 is TGCGCCAGCAGCCAAGACCGGGAGGGCGTCAATGAGCAGTTCTTC.

The V and J genes are TRBV3-1 (or the pseudogene TRBV3-2) and TRBJ1-5, with D hard to call. V was shortened by 1 base and J by 0 bases, with 16 bases between the two germline ends. CDR1 is LGHDT, CDR2 YNNKEL, per germline (reference sequence). The CDR3 is 18 amino acids. The CDR3 loop is CASSQGASRQYSNQPQHF. The CDR3 bases are TGTGCCAGCAGCCAAGGGGCCTCTCGGCAGTATAGCAATCAGCCCCAGCATTTT.

Only one count was recorded for this clone. This rearrangement joins TRBV5-8 to TRBJ1-4; 11 nucleotides match TRBD1. Losses at the gene ends were 4 bases for V and 0 bases for J; bases not matched to a gene: 5. CDR3 size: 17 residues. The germline V gene encodes CDR1 SGHTS and CDR2 YDEGEE. CDR3 DNA sequence: TGTGCCAGCAGCAAAGGACAGGGGGCTGCAACTAATGAAAAACTGTTTTTT. Protein sequence: CASSKGQGAATNEKLFF.

V is TRBV29-1 and J is TRBJ1-3, with a tentative D call TRBD1 (6 bases). Germline V lookup: CDR1 SQVTM, CDR2 ANQGSEA. Trimming stripped 5 bases from V and 3 bases from J, with 11 bases between. The CDR3 has 13 residues. The CDR3 sequence: CSVKQGGGNTIYF. CDR3 DNA: TGCAGCGTTAAACAGGGAGGTGGAAACACCATATATTTT.

The rearrangement links TRBV4-1 to TRBJ2-7; 7 bases align to TRBD1. The germline CDR1 and CDR2 sequences are MGHRA and YSYEKL. CDR3 length: 16 residues. V lost 1 base, J lost 2 bases, and 8 bases stayed unmatched. The CDR3: CASSQATGTRTYEQYF. The DNA of the CDR3 is TGCGCCAGCAGCCAAGCGACAGGGACCAGAACCTACGAGCAGTACTTC.

To note about this clone: Other DNA sequences in this specimen translate into the identical CDR3. The V and J genes are TRBV29-1 and TRBJ2-7, with D perhaps matching TRBD2 (5 bases). This CDR3 region has 12 residues. The ends were cut back, 3 bases at V and 3 bases at J, with 9 bases in the middle. CDR1 is SQVTM, CDR2 ANQGSEA, per germline. CDR3 region: CSVEDGGYEQYF. In nucleotides, the CDR3 is TGCAGCGTTGAGGACGGAGGCTACGAGCAGTACTTC.

This chain connects TRBV10-3 to TRBJ1-6, with TRBD1 matching over 10 bases. Germline CDR1 reads ENHRY; CDR2 reads SYGVKD. Trimming removed 3 bases from V and 6 bases from J; junction bases left unmatched: 5. The CDR3 length is 16 residues. The CDR3 protein is CAISESGTGVNSPLHF. The CDR3 DNA sequence: TGTGCCATCAGTGAATCCGGGACAGGGGTTAATTCACCCCTCCACTTT.

There are a few counts of this clone. The chain links TRBV12-3 or TRBV12-4 to TRBJ1-6; D is undetermined. The CDR3 has 12 residues. V was shortened by 2 bases and J by 5 bases, with 1 base between the two germline ends. The CDR3 loop is CASSLHNSPLHF. CDR3 DNA sequence: TGTGCCAGCAGTTTACATAATTCACCCCTCCACTTT.

This chain connects TRBV3-1 (or the pseudogene TRBV3-2) to TRBJ1-1; D not resolved. V shed 2 bases and J shed 5 bases, with 12 bases lying between them. CDR3 size: 14 residues. Germline V gene data show CDR1 as LGHDT and CDR2 as YNNKEL (reference sequence). The CDR3 sequence is CASSQNDLGTEAFF. The CDR3 DNA follows: TGTGCCAGCAGCCAAAATGACTTGGGTACTGAAGCTTTCTTT.

CDR3 nucleotide sequence: TGTGCCAGCAGTTACAGGGGCGGCGATGAGCAGTTCTTC. Translated, it gives CASSYRGGDEQFF. The rearrangement uses TRBV27 and TRBJ2-1; 7 positions match TRBD1. CDR1 is MNHEY and CDR2 is SMNVEV in the germline V gene (reference sequence). The CDR3 is 13 amino acids. The V and J ends lost 4 bases and 8 bases, in that order; junction bases with no gene match: 5.

This clone appeared once. This chain joins TRBV6-5 and TRBJ1-2; perhaps TRBD1 as D (5 bases). V was clipped by 6 bases and J by 2 bases, with 16 bases between them. The germline gives CDR1 MNHEY, CDR2 SVGAGI. The CDR3 runs 15 residues. The chain's CDR3 is CASSPVLQGNYGYTF. In DNA, the CDR3 is TGTGCCAGCAGCCCCGTACTTCAGGGAAACTATGGCTACACCTTC.

The chain joins TRBV5-1 to TRBJ2-3; TRBD2 agrees at 9 bases. The V segment lost 4 bases and the J segment 4 bases; nucleotides outside the gene matches: 10. Germline V gene sequence: CDR1 SGHRS, CDR2 YFSETQ. CDR3 length: 16 residues. CDR3 in DNA: TGCGCCAGCAGCCTTCAGGGCGGGAGGGTACCAGATACGCAGTATTTT. It is translated as CASSLQGGRVPDTQYF.

The CDR3 loop is CASSQPFSNQPQHF. The CDR3 bases are TGTGCCAGTAGTCAACCCTTTAGCAATCAGCCCCAGCATTTT. The rearrangement links TRBV19 to TRBJ1-5; D unclear. V lost 5 bases to trimming and J lost 0 bases, with 8 bases between them. CDR3 size: 14 residues. The germline V gene has CDR1 LNHDA and CDR2 SQIVND (reference sequence). The whole variable domain, remainder taken from reference TRBV19 and TRBJ1-5, is DGGITQSPKYLFRKEGQNVTLSCEQNLNHDAMYWYRQDPGQGLRLIYYSQIVNDFQKGDIAEGYSVSREKKESFPLTVTSAQKNPTAFYLCASSQPFSNQPQHFGDGTRLSIL.